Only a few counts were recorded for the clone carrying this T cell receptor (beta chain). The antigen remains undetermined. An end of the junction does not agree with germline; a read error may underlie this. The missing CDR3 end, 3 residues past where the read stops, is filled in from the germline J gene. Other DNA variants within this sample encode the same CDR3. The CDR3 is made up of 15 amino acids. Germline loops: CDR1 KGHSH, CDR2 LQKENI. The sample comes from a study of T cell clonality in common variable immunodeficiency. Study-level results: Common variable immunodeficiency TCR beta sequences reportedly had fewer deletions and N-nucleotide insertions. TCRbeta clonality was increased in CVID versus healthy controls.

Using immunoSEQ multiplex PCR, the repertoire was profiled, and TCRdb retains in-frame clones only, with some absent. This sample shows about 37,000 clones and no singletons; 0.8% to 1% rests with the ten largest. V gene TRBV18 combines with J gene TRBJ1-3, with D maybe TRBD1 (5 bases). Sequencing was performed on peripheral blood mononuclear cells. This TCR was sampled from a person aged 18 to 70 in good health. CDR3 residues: CASSPDSVSGNTIYF. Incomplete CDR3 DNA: TGTGCCAGCTCACCAGACAGCGTCTCTGGAAACACA. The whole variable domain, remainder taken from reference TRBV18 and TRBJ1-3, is NAGVMQNPRHLVRRRGQEARLRCSPMKGHSHVYWYRQLPEEGLKFMVYLQKENIIDESGMPKERFSAEFPKEGPSILRIQQVVRGDSAAYFCASSPDSVSGNTIYFGEGSWLTVV.